This is a list of T cell receptor beta chains from one sample in a study of blood T cell repertoires in COVID-19. Clones were read by immunoSEQ multiplex PCR, and TCRdb kept only the in-frame ones, dropping some. Of approximately 70,000 clones in the sample, 91% were seen once. The specimen sequenced was peripheral blood. The receptors derive from a human donor in a cohort sampled during active COVID-19. CDR3s include the opening cysteine and the closing phenylalanine or tryptophan. Fields, in order: V gene, D gene, J gene, clone size, CDR3 protein, CDR3 DNA. A D gene is named only where the DNA matches it firmly. The size entry is marked missing in some rows and otherwise reads once, few, many or a size class.

TRBV12-3/TRBV12-4	-	TRBJ1-1	-	CASSLSRITEAFF	TGTGCCAGCAGTTTGAGTCGAATCACTGAAGCTTTCTTT
TRBV6-6	-	TRBJ2-7	-	CASSYGGGEAYEQYF	TGTGCCAGCAGTTACGGAGGGGGCGAAGCCTACGAGCAGTACTTC
TRBV13	TRBD1	TRBJ1-2	once	CASSLLTLDRGRGNYGYTF	TGTGCCAGCAGCCTCTTAACACTGGACAGGGGAAGGGGTAACTATGGCTACACCTTC
TRBV3-1/TRBV3-2	-	TRBJ1-5	once	CASSQDRWSGVNQPQHF	TGTGCCAGCAGCCAAGATAGATGGTCAGGGGTCAATCAGCCCCAGCATTTT
TRBV28	-	TRBJ1-1	-	CASIDRSAITEAFF	TGTGCCAGCATCGACAGGTCCGCAATCACTGAAGCTTTCTTT
TRBV29-1	TRBD1	TRBJ1-1	-	CSVSQGASSTEAFF	TGCAGCGTTTCACAGGGGGCGTCGAGCACTGAAGCTTTCTTT
TRBV4-1	-	TRBJ1-1	-	CASSQDSGGGNTEAFF	TGCGCCAGCAGCCAAGATTCGGGAGGAGGGAACACTGAAGCTTTCTTT
TRBV6-6	-	TRBJ1-1	-	CASSSHSTEAFF	TGTGCCAGCAGTTCCCACTCGACTGAAGCTTTCTTT
TRBV5-1	-	TRBJ1-2	-	CASSTAQVSGYTF	TGCGCCAGCAGCACCGCCCAGGTATCTGGCTACACCTTC
TRBV5-1	TRBD1	TRBJ1-2	-	CASSLTGDHGYTF	TGCGCCAGCAGCCTGACAGGGGATCATGGCTACACCTTC
TRBV7-8	TRBD1	TRBJ1-6	-	CASSPWDRASPLHF	TGTGCCAGCAGCCCGTGGGACAGGGCTTCACCCCTCCACTTT
TRBV3-1/TRBV3-2	-	TRBJ1-5	-	CASSQGDRLGRQPQHF	TGTGCCAGCAGCCAAGGAGACAGGCTGGGCCGACAGCCCCAGCATTTT
TRBV9	TRBD1	TRBJ1-2	-	CASSVGRGQYPNYGYTF	TGTGCCAGCAGCGTAGGCAGGGGGCAATATCCTAACTATGGCTACACCTTC
TRBV27	-	TRBJ1-1	-	CASSPIRAGDTEAFF	TGTGCCAGCAGCCCTATAAGGGCAGGGGACACTGAAGCTTTCTTT
TRBV19	-	TRBJ1-5	few	CASGGTAGPQHF	TGTGCCAGCGGGGGGACGGCGGGGCCCCAGCATTTT
TRBV3-1/TRBV3-2	TRBD1	TRBJ2-7	-	CASSSRSGTGGYEQYF	TGTGCCAGCAGCTCCAGGTCCGGGACAGGGGGCTACGAGCAGTACTTC
TRBV6-5	-	TRBJ1-2	-	CASSPVGGDYGYTF	TGTGCCAGCAGTCCCGTTGGGGGGGACTATGGCTACACCTTC
TRBV30	TRBD1	TRBJ1-2	-	CAWSWVTGEGYTF	TGTGCCTGGAGTTGGGTCACAGGGGAAGGCTACACCTTC
TRBV21-1	-	TRBJ2-7	-	CASRDRVLNEQYF	TGTGCCAGCAGAGACAGGGTCCTGAACGAGCAGTACTTC
TRBV28	-	TRBJ1-6	-	CASRVRTENSPLHF	TGTGCCAGCAGAGTACGGACAGAGAATTCACCCCTCCACTTT
TRBV13	TRBD2	TRBJ2-7	-	CASSLGLAGGAYEQYF	TGTGCCAGCAGCCTAGGACTAGCGGGGGGCGCCTACGAGCAGTACTTC
TRBV7-2	TRBD2	TRBJ2-7	-	CASSLGQGGYEQYF	TGTGCCAGCAGCTTAGGGCAGGGAGGGTACGAGCAGTACTTC
TRBV6-1	-	TRBJ2-1	-	CASSEQGLHYNEQFF	TGTGCCAGCAGTGAACAGGGACTCCACTACAATGAGCAGTTCTTC
TRBV28	TRBD1	TRBJ1-1	-	CASSYRGGQRLSNTEAFF	TGTGCCAGCAGTTACCGGGGGGGACAGCGCCTCTCGAACACTGAAGCTTTCTTT
TRBV20-1	-	TRBJ2-5	-	CSARGQETQYF	TGCAGTGCTAGAGGTCAGGAGACCCAGTACTTC
TRBV27	TRBD2	TRBJ2-7	-	CASSWGTGGGPYEQYF	TGTGCCAGCAGTTGGGGGACCGGCGGGGGGCCCTACGAGCAGTACTTC
TRBV24-1	-	TRBJ1-1	-	CATRNTGNTEAFF	TGTGCCACCAGAAATACAGGGAACACTGAAGCTTTCTTT
TRBV30	-	TRBJ2-7	-	CAWGDRSYEQYF	TGTGCCTGGGGTGACAGGTCCTACGAGCAGTACTTC
TRBV7-2	TRBD2	TRBJ2-7	few	CASSLSGGAYEQYF	TGTGCCAGCAGCCTTAGCGGGGGGGCCTACGAGCAGTACTTC
TRBV7-5	-	TRBJ2-7	once	CARSLASVLGEQYF	TGTGCCAGAAGCTTAGCTTCGGTCCTCGGCGAGCAGTACTTC
TRBV5-1	-	TRBJ2-7	-	CASSPRDSNSYEQYF	TGCGCCAGCAGCCCCCGGGACTCAAACTCCTACGAGCAGTACTTC
TRBV6-1	TRBD1	TRBJ2-7	-	CASSEEDRPHSYEQYF	TGTGCCAGCAGTGAAGAGGACAGGCCTCACTCCTACGAGCAGTACTTC
TRBV3-1/TRBV3-2	TRBD1	TRBJ1-4	-	CASSHRGRGREKLFF	TGTGCCAGCAGCCACCGGGGCAGGGGGCGAGAAAAACTGTTTTTT
TRBV24-1	TRBD1	TRBJ2-2	-	CATSDSQTGINTGELFF	TGTGCCACCAGTGACTCCCAGACAGGGATAAACACCGGGGAGCTGTTTTTT
TRBV5-6	-	TRBJ2-7	-	CASSLARVGRYSYEQYF	TGTGCCAGCAGCTTGGCCAGGGTAGGGCGGTACTCCTACGAGCAGTACTTC
TRBV4-1	TRBD2	TRBJ2-7	-	CASSQDRGVTGREGSYEQYF	TGCGCCAGCAGCCAAGATAGGGGTGTGACAGGCCGGGAGGGCTCCTACGAGCAGTACTTC
TRBV9	-	TRBJ1-1	-	CASSASGVPFRSTEAFF	TGTGCCAGCAGCGCCTCAGGGGTCCCTTTTCGGTCCACTGAAGCTTTCTTT